These 25 T cell receptor beta chains share one sample of origin, sequenced in a study of T cell changes during pregnancy in multiple sclerosis. The protocol was immunoSEQ multiplex PCR, while the TCRdb copy is restricted to in-frame clones and leaves out a portion. Among under 70,000 clones listed, about 93% were seen once. The specimen comprised CD4+ T cells from peripheral blood mononuclear cells, sampled after pregnancy. Receptors originate from a female donor with multiple sclerosis, enrolled in a pregnancy study.

This clone was picked up one time. The chain uses TRBV6-5 and TRBJ2-2; D gene unclear. V lost 0 bases and J 7 bases, leaving 3 bases between the germline ends. In germline, CDR1 is MNHEY, CDR2 SVGAGI. The CDR3 runs 12 residues. For the CDR3, the DNA is TGTGCCAGCAGTTACTCCCGCGGGGAGCTGTTTTTT. Its translation is CASSYSRGELFF.

V gene TRBV19 combines with J gene TRBJ2-7, with TRBD1 as a possible D gene (6 bases). V was cut by 5 bases and J by 0 bases, with 14 bases left in between. The CDR3 is 15 amino acids. The V gene's germline CDR1 is LNHDA and CDR2 SQIVND (reference sequence). Here the CDR3 reads CASSQTGAFSYEQYF. The CDR3 DNA reads as TGTGCCAGTAGTCAGACAGGAGCATTCTCCTACGAGCAGTACTTC.

The rearrangement joins TRBV28 to TRBJ2-7; 8 nucleotides match TRBD2. V shed 9 bases and J 3 bases; nucleotides not matched to a gene: 10. This CDR3 spans 14 amino acids. Germline V gene sequence: CDR1 MDHEN, CDR2 SYDVKM. The CDR3 region has the DNA TGTGCCAGTCGGGAGGGACCTGTGAACTACGAGCAGTACTTC. This sequence encodes CASREGPVNYEQYF.

The genes are TRBV7-9 and TRBJ1-5, with TRBD1 matching over 8 bases. Unmatched junction bases numbered 7, after V lost 5 bases and J lost 7 bases. This CDR3 has 14 amino acids. CDR1 and CDR2 from the germline V gene are SEHNR and FQNEAQ (reference sequence). CDR3 sequence reads: CASSTGQGEQPQHF. Written as DNA, the CDR3 is TGTGCCAGCAGCACTGGACAGGGAGAACAGCCCCAGCATTTT.

This clone was seen more than once but under ten times. This chain connects TRBV7-9 to TRBJ1-6; 7 bases fit TRBD1. The germline gives CDR1 SEHNR, CDR2 FQNEAQ (reference sequence). The CDR3 sequence is 14 residues long. Trimming at V came to 5 bases and at J to 9 bases, leaving 7 bases not matched to a gene. CDR3 protein: CASSETGSGSPLHF. CDR3 DNA: TGTGCCAGCAGCGAGACAGGGTCCGGTTCACCCCTCCACTTT. The full variable domain, in which reference TRBV7-9 and TRBJ1-6 provide the parts outside the CDR3, is DTGVSQNPRHKITKRGQNVTFRCDPISEHNRLYWYRQTLGQGPEFLTYFQNEAQLEKSRLLSDRFSAERPKGSFSTLEIQRTEQGDSAMYLCASSETGSGSPLHFGNGTRLTVT.

The chain links TRBV30 to TRBJ1-2; no firm D call. The CDR3 spans 13 residues. V was shortened by 3 bases and J by 6 bases, with 14 bases between the two germline ends. Germline assignment: CDR1 GTSNPN and CDR2 SVGIG (reference sequence). As DNA, the CDR3 is TGTGCCTGGAGCCCCGTGAGGGCGGATGGCTACACCTTC. Protein: CAWSPVRADGYTF.

This clone occurred once. The chain is built from TRBV6-1 and TRBJ2-7; 7 bases fit TRBD1. CDR1 MNHNS and CDR2 SASEGT come from the germline V gene. The V and J ends lost 2 bases and 6 bases, in that order; junction bases with no gene match: 7. The CDR3 length is 14 residues. The CDR3 spells CASSEMTGLGEQYF. CDR3 coding DNA: TGTGCCAGCAGTGAAATGACAGGGCTTGGCGAGCAGTACTTC.

This clone was recorded once. V gene TRBV4-2 combines with J gene TRBJ2-2, with D uncertain. Germline loops: CDR1 LGHNA, CDR2 YNFKEQ. CDR3 size: 17 residues. V lost 1 base and J 6 bases, leaving 18 bases between the germline ends. The CDR3 spells CASSQGGAVERSGELFF. The CDR3 DNA is TGTGCCAGCAGCCAAGGTGGCGCGGTCGAACGGTCCGGGGAGCTGTTTTTT.

V is TRBV30 and J is TRBJ1-2; 10 bases are a match to TRBD1. The CDR3 length is 13 residues. Germline values: CDR1 GTSNPN, CDR2 SVGIG (reference sequence). V trimming: 4 bases; J trimming: 8 bases; junction bases outside the gene matches: 7. This CDR3 is CAWKRDRGRGYTF. The CDR3 nucleotides read TGTGCCTGGAAGAGAGACAGGGGGCGAGGCTACACCTTC.

The chain is built from TRBV7-2 and TRBJ2-5; TRBD2 matches at 13 bases. The CDR3 length is 17 residues. Germline loops: CDR1 SGHTA, CDR2 FQGNSA. V shed 5 bases and J 5 bases; nucleotides not matched to a gene: 11. This CDR3 is CASSPQGLAGRGETQYF. The CDR3 nucleotides are TGTGCCAGCAGCCCACAGGGACTAGCGGGGCGGGGGGAGACCCAGTACTTC.

This rearrangement joins TRBV28 to TRBJ1-5; possibly TRBD1 for D (5 bases). Germline V lookup: CDR1 MDHEN, CDR2 SYDVKM. V was clipped by 6 bases and J by 2 bases, with 11 bases between them. CDR3 length: 14 amino acids. The CDR3 is CASSDTGGNQPQHF. The CDR3 nucleotides read TGTGCCAGCAGCGATACAGGTGGCAATCAGCCCCAGCATTTT.

This clone occurred a few times. V and J are TRBV7-6 and TRBJ2-7; 9 positions match TRBD2. This CDR3 comprises 15 residues. Germline V CDR1 and CDR2: SGHVS, FNYEAQ. The J segment lost 6 bases and the V segment lost 1 base, leaving 7 bases of the junction unmatched. Here the CDR3 reads CASSLGLAGNPEQYF. Written as DNA, the CDR3 is TGTGCCAGCAGCTTAGGGCTAGCGGGAAACCCCGAGCAGTACTTC.

The chain couples TRBV10-3 to TRBJ1-2, with unresolved D. This CDR3 is 14 amino acids long. The V end was cut by 10 bases, the J end by 6 bases, with 21 bases between. The V gene's germline CDR1 is ENHRY and CDR2 SYGVKD. The CDR3 sequence: CATRPVAELNGYTF. The CDR3 DNA is TGTGCCACCAGGCCCGTCGCGGAACTTAATGGCTACACCTTC.

The table lists this clone with a count of one. The chain combines TRBV28 with TRBJ2-7; D gene unclear. Germline V CDR1 and CDR2: MDHEN, SYDVKM. This CDR3 region has 12 residues. V was cut by 6 bases and J by 4 bases, with 10 bases left in between. CDR3 DNA: TGTGCCAGCAGCCTAGTTCCTTACGAGCAGTACTTC. Translation: CASSLVPYEQYF.

The V gene is TRBV18, the J gene TRBJ2-2; 9 nucleotides match TRBD1. Germline lookup yields CDR1 KGHSH and CDR2 LQKENI. V lost 4 bases to trimming and J lost 5 bases; unmatched junction nucleotides: 11. The CDR3 has 17 residues. The chain's CDR3 is CASSLTGGPRSTGELFF. Written as DNA, the CDR3 is TGTGCCAGCTCACTTACAGGGGGCCCCCGAAGTACCGGGGAGCTGTTTTTT.

V is TRBV7-3 and J is TRBJ2-5; 8 bases match TRBD2. Trimming at V came to 5 bases and at J to 4 bases, leaving 3 bases not matched to a gene. There are 13 residues in the CDR3. Per the germline V gene, CDR1 is SGHTA and CDR2 is FQGTGA. CDR3 DNA: TGTGCCAGCAGCCGCGGGGGGTTAGAGACCCAGTACTTC. Translating gives CASSRGGLETQYF.

The chain uses TRBV19 and TRBJ2-1; D call uncertain. Germline CDR1 and CDR2: LNHDA and SQIVND (reference sequence). CDR3 length: 13 amino acids. Between the trimmed V and J ends, which lost 3 bases and 8 bases, there was a span of 11 bases. CDR3 residues: CASSMIKRDEQFF. The CDR3 nucleotides are TGTGCCAGTAGTATGATCAAGCGCGATGAGCAGTTCTTC.

The CDR3 DNA is TGTGCCAGCAGCTTAGGGGGGCTAGCGGGTGGCTACAATGAGCAGTTCTTC. Protein sequence: CASSLGGLAGGYNEQFF. This chain uses TRBV11-3 with TRBJ2-1; 8 bases line up with TRBD2. Germline CDR1 reads SGHNT; CDR2 reads YENEEA. The CDR3 contains 17 residues. V lost 1 base to trimming and J lost 3 bases; unmatched junction nucleotides: 8.

This clone appeared once. The chain joins TRBV19 to TRBJ1-6; 7 bases agree with TRBD1. The trim removed 9 bases at V and 3 bases at J, leaving 5 bases unmatched. In germline, CDR1 is LNHDA, CDR2 SQIVND (reference sequence). The CDR3 has 14 residues. This CDR3 is CASGGQDYNSPLHF. The DNA of the CDR3 is TGTGCCAGCGGCGGACAGGACTATAATTCACCCCTCCACTTT.

This clone was observed a single time. The J gene is TRBJ2-4, the V gene TRBV2; 9 bases fit TRBD2. CDR1 is SNHLY, CDR2 FYNNEI, per germline. This CDR3 region has 16 residues. The V and J ends lost 8 bases and 2 bases, in that order; junction bases with no gene match: 10. The CDR3: CASQDRGGATKNIQYF. The CDR3 region has the DNA TGTGCCAGCCAAGACCGCGGGGGGGCCACCAAAAACATTCAGTACTTC.

This clone appeared once. V gene TRBV28 combines with J gene TRBJ1-2, with 8 nucleotides matching TRBD1. From germline, CDR1 is MDHEN and CDR2 SYDVKM. V lost 6 bases and J lost 8; bases outside the gene matches: 11. The CDR3 totals 14 residues. DNA of the CDR3: TGTGCCAGCAGCCTAGGGCAGGGGGCGGGCGGCTACACCTTC. This sequence encodes CASSLGQGAGGYTF.

CDR3 loop: CASSPGPGTGGGTQYF. The CDR3 DNA reads TGTGCCAGCAGCCCGGGACCCGGGACAGGGGGTGGCACGCAGTATTTT. The chain links TRBV11-3 to TRBJ2-3, with 11 bases lining up with TRBD1. In germline, CDR1 is SGHNT, CDR2 YENEEA. After removal of 5 bases from V and 9 bases from J, the junction contained 13 bases not matched to a gene. The CDR3 loop spans 16 amino acids.

This sequence joins TRBV5-1 and TRBJ2-1; perhaps TRBD2 as D (6 bases). The germline V gene has CDR1 SGHRS and CDR2 YFSETQ. The V gene lost 4 bases and the J gene lost 0 bases, with 14 bases spanning the gap. The CDR3 runs to 16 residues. The CDR3 DNA follows: TGCGCCAGCAGCCCGATTAGCGGAAGCTCCTACAATGAGCAGTTCTTC. This sequence encodes CASSPISGSSYNEQFF. Using reference TRBV5-1 and TRBJ2-1 for the parts outside the CDR3, the full variable domain is KAGVTQTPRYLIKTRGQQVTLSCSPISGHRSVSWYQQTPGQGLQFLFEYFSETQRNKGNFPGRFSGRQFSNSRSEMNVSTLELGDSALYLCASSPISGSSYNEQFFGPGTRLTVL.

The table lists this clone with a few counts. The chain combines TRBV9 with TRBJ1-1; no clear D. V shed 2 bases and J shed 0 bases, with 8 bases lying between them. Germline CDR1 reads SGDLS; CDR2 reads YYNGEE. This CDR3 is 14 amino acids long. CDR3 nucleotide sequence: TGTGCCAGCAGCGTGAGTACCTTGAACACTGAAGCTTTCTTT. It specifies CASSVSTLNTEAFF.

The chain recombines TRBV19 with TRBJ1-1, with D possibly matching TRBD1 (5 bases). There are 15 residues in the CDR3. Germline CDR1 LNHDA, CDR2 SQIVND (reference sequence). V lost 3 bases, J lost 3 bases, and 14 bases lay in between. CDR3 DNA sequence: TGTGCCAGTAGTATCGTTGGGGGAGGTGACACTGAAGCTTTCTTT. Residues: CASSIVGGGDTEAFF.